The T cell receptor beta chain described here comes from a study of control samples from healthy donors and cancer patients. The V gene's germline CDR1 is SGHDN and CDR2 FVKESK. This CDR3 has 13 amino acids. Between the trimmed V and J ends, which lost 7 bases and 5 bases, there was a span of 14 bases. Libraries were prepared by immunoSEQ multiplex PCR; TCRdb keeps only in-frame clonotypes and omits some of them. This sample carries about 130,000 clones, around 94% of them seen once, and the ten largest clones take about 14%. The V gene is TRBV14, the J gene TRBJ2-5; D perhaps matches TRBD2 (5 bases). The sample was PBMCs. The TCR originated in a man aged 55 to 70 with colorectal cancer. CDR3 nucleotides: TGTGCCAGCAATATCCGGGAAAGGGAGACCCAGTACTTC. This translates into CASNIRERETQYF.